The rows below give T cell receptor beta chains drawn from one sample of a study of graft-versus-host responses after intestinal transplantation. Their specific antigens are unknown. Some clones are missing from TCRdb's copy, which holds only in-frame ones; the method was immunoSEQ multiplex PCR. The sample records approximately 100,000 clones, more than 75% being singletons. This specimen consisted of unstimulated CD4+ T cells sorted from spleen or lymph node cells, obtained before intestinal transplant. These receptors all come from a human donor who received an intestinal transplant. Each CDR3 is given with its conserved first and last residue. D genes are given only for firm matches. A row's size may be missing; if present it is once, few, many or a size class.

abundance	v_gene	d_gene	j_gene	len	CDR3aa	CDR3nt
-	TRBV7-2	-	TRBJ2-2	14	CASSLEGRSRELFF	TGTGCCAGCAGCTTAGAGGGACGGTCTAGGGAGCTGTTTTTT
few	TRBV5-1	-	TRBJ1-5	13	CARGLGGDQPQHF	TGCGCCAGGGGATTAGGGGGGGATCAGCCCCAGCATTTT
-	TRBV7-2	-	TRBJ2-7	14	CASSPEVGSYEQYF	TGTGCCAGCAGCCCCGAAGTAGGGAGCTACGAGCAGTACTTC
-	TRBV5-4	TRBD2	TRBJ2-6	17	CASSYGGKSSGANVLTF	TGTGCCAGCAGCTACGGGGGGAAAAGCTCTGGGGCCAACGTCCTGACTTTC
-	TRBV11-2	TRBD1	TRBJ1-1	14	CASSLQGAGTEAFF	TGTGCCAGCAGCCTGCAGGGGGCTGGCACTGAAGCTTTCTTT
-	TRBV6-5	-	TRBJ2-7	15	CASSYELGGSYEQYF	TGTGCCAGCAGTTACGAACTGGGAGGCAGCTACGAGCAGTACTTC
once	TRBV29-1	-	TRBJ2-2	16	CSVRTLRGRNTGELFF	TGCAGCGTTCGTACCCTCCGGGGGAGGAACACCGGGGAGCTGTTTTTT
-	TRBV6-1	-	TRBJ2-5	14	CASSESIGQETQYF	TGTGCCAGCAGTGAATCAATCGGTCAAGAGACCCAGTACTTC
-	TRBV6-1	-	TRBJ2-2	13	CASSEGGTGELFF	TGTGCCAGCAGTGAAGGGGGCACCGGGGAGCTGTTTTTT
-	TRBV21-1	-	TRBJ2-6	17	CASSKATQNSGANVLTF	TGTGCCAGCAGCAAAGCGACGCAGAACTCTGGGGCCAACGTCCTGACTTTC
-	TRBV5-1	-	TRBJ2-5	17	CASSFGGASFGQETQYF	TGCGCCAGCAGCTTTGGGGGGGCCTCGTTCGGCCAAGAGACCCAGTACTTC
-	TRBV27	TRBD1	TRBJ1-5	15	CASRARQGGNQPQHF	TGTGCCAGCAGGGCTAGACAGGGGGGCAATCAGCCCCAGCATTTT
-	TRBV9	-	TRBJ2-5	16	CASSVGARLYQETQYF	TGTGCCAGCAGCGTAGGGGCCCGACTGTACCAAGAGACCCAGTACTTC
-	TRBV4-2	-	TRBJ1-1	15	CASSQVVDSNTEAFF	TGTGCCAGCAGCCAAGTGGTGGACAGCAACACTGAAGCTTTCTTT
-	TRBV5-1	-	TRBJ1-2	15	CASSLDITGPYGYTF	TGCGCCAGCAGCTTGGATATTACAGGACCCTATGGCTACACCTTC
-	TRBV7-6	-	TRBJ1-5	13	CASSFSPGQPQHF	TGTGCCAGCAGCTTCTCCCCGGGTCAGCCCCAGCATTTT
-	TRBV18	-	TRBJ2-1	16	CASSPLGGQANNEQFF	TGTGCCAGCTCACCCCTCGGGGGACAAGCAAACAATGAGCAGTTCTTC
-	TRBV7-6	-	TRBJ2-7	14	CASSQGYRVHEQYF	TGTGCCAGCAGCCAGGGGTATCGGGTACACGAGCAGTACTTC
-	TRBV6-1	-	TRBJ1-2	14	CASSDRDGRYGYTF	TGTGCCAGCAGTGATCGGGACGGGAGGTATGGCTACACCTTC
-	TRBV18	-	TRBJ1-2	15	CASSPTAGAAYGYTF	TGTGCCAGCTCACCAACGGCAGGGGCTGCCTATGGCTACACCTTC
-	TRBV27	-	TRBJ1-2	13	CASSWQQGWGYTF	TGTGCCAGCAGTTGGCAGCAGGGATGGGGCTACACCTTC
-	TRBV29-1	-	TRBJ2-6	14	CSVEDFSGANVLTF	TGCAGCGTTGAAGACTTTTCTGGGGCCAACGTCCTGACTTTC
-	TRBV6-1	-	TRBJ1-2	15	CASSLRNGPNYGYTF	TGTGCCAGCAGTCTCAGAAATGGTCCAAACTATGGCTACACCTTC
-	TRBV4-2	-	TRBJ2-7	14	CASSQDRAGYEQYF	TGTGCCAGCAGCCAAGATCGTGCGGGCTACGAGCAGTACTTC
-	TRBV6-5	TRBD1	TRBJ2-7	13	CASSLDRYYEQYF	TGTGCCAGCAGCCTGGACAGGTATTACGAGCAGTACTTC
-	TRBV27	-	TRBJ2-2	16	CASSLTPSMNTGELFF	TGTGCCAGCAGTTTAACCCCAAGCATGAACACCGGGGAGCTGTTTTTT
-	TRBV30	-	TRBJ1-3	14	CAWSGVGGGNTIYF	TGTGCCTGGAGTGGTGTGGGAGGTGGAAACACCATATATTTT
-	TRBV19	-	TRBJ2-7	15	CASSTGESISYEQYF	TGTGCCAGTAGTACAGGGGAATCCATCTCCTACGAGCAGTACTTC
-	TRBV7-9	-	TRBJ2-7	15	CASSPTTTPVGEQYF	TGTGCCAGCAGCCCAACAACCACCCCCGTAGGCGAGCAGTACTTC
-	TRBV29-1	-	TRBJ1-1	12	CSVVGRNTEAFF	TGCAGCGTTGTAGGTCGGAACACTGAAGCTTTCTTT
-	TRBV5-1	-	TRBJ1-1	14	CASSLGTLNTEAFF	TGCGCCAGCAGCTTGGGGACACTGAACACTGAAGCTTTCTTT
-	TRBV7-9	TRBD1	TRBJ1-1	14	CASSFDRGDTEAFF	TGTGCCAGCAGCTTCGACAGGGGAGACACTGAAGCTTTCTTT
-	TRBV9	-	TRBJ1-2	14	CASSVDRADYGYTF	TGTGCCAGCAGCGTAGACAGGGCCGACTATGGCTACACCTTC
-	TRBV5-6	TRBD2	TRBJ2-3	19	CASSPGLAMFRVWTDTQYF	TGTGCCAGCAGCCCTGGACTAGCGATGTTTCGGGTGTGGACAGATACGCAGTATTTT
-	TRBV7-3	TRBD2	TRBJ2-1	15	CASSLTSGRWNEQFF	TGTGCCAGCAGCTTAACTAGCGGGAGGTGGAATGAGCAGTTCTTC
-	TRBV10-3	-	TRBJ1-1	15	CAISELALLSTEAFF	TGTGCCATCAGTGAGCTGGCCCTACTGAGCACTGAAGCTTTCTTT
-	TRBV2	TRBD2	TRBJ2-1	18	CASGGGGLAGVSYNEQFF	TGTGCCAGCGGCGGGGGAGGACTAGCGGGGGTTTCCTACAATGAGCAGTTCTTC
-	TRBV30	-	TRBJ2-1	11	CAWSVANEQFF	TGTGCCTGGAGTGTGGCCAATGAGCAGTTCTTC
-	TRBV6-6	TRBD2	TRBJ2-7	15	CASSDTSGNSYEQYF	TGTGCCAGCAGTGACACTAGCGGGAACTCCTACGAGCAGTACTTC
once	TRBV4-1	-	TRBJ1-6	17	CASSHPPGRNNNSPLHF	TGCGCCAGCAGCCATCCTCCGGGACGGAATAATAATTCACCCCTCCACTTT
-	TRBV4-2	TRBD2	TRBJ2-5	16	CASSRTSGRGQETQYF	TGTGCCAGCAGCCGTACTAGCGGGAGGGGCCAAGAGACCCAGTACTTC
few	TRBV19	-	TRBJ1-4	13	CASKVKGTEKLFF	TGTGCCAGTAAGGTTAAGGGGACTGAAAAACTGTTTTTT